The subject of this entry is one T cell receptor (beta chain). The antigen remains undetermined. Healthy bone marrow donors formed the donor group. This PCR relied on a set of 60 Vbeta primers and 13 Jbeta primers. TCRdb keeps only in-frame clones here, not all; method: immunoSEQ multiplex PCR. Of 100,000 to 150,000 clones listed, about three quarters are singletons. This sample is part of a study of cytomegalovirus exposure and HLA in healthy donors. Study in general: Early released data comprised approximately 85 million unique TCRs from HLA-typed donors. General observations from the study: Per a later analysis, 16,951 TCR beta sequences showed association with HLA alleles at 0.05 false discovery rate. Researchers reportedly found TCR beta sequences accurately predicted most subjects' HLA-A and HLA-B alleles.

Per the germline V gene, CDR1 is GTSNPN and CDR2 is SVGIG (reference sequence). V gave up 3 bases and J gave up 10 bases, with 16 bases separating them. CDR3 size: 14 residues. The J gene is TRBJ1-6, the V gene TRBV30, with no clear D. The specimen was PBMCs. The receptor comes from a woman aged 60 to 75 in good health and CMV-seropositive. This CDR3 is CAWSAGLETSPLHF. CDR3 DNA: TGTGCCTGGAGCGCCGGACTAGAGACCTCACCCCTCCACTTT.